This TCR beta chain comes out of a study of blood T cells in healthy people across ages. Study results and caveats: Investigators treated diversity estimates from one million T cells as underestimates. TCR beta diversity, measured per million T cells, fell in a roughly linear way with age.

Comments on this clonotype: The antigen remains undetermined.

The CDR3 loop spans 15 amino acids. Per the germline V gene, CDR1 is ENHRY and CDR2 is SYGVKD. Unmatched junction bases numbered 0, after V lost 2 bases and J lost 3 bases. PBMCs, at least 7 million per sample, were isolated. Total RNA extracted from each sample amounted to at least 6 micrograms. A second about 7 to 11 cycle PCR used barcoded and J-beta primers. TCRdb reanalysed the 5' RACE reads using MiXCR and keeps one entry per CDR3 protein. The sample gives 1.2 million to 1.5 million distinct CDR3 sequences, around 59% of which show up once; about 6.7% is in the top ten. This TCR derives from a man aged 18 to 30 in good health. Source material: blood. This rearrangement joins TRBV10-3 to TRBJ2-1; 11 nucleotides match TRBD2. The CDR3 is CAISETSGSYNEQFF. Written as DNA, the CDR3 is TGTGCCATCAGTGAGACTAGCGGGAGCTACAATGAGCAGTTCTTC.